In this sample, the clone carrying this T cell receptor (beta chain) turned up many times. Its cognate antigen is unknown. From the RT-PCR reads, TCRdb called clonotypes with MiXCR, one entry per CDR3 protein. The sample has roughly 700,000 distinct CDR3 sequences; around 13% are singletons. This record comes from a study of response to subunit inactivated influenza vaccine. The CDR3 runs 17 residues. Germline V gene data show CDR1 as LNHNV and CDR2 as YYDKDF (reference sequence). V gave up 0 bases and J gave up 5 bases; unmatched junction bases: 10. Study findings and constraints: Few additional T cells are recruited per seasonal influenza vaccination, authors suggested.

This receptor was taken from a man aged 45-65 years who received an inactivated influenza vaccine. The rearrangement links TRBV15 to TRBJ2-7, with 10 bases lining up with TRBD1. The sequencing used PBMCs from blood, collected 14 days before vaccination. As DNA, the CDR3 is TGTGCCACCAGCAGAGAAAAATTTGGGACAGGGGTCGACGAGCAGTACTTC. It specifies CATSREKFGTGVDEQYF. The whole variable domain, filled in from reference TRBV15 and TRBJ2-7, reads DAMVIQNPRYQVTQFGKPVTLSCSQTLNHNVMYWYQQKSSQAPKLLFHYYDKDFNNEADTPDNFQSRRPNTSFCFLDIRSPGLGDTAMYLCATSREKFGTGVDEQYFGPGTRLTVT.